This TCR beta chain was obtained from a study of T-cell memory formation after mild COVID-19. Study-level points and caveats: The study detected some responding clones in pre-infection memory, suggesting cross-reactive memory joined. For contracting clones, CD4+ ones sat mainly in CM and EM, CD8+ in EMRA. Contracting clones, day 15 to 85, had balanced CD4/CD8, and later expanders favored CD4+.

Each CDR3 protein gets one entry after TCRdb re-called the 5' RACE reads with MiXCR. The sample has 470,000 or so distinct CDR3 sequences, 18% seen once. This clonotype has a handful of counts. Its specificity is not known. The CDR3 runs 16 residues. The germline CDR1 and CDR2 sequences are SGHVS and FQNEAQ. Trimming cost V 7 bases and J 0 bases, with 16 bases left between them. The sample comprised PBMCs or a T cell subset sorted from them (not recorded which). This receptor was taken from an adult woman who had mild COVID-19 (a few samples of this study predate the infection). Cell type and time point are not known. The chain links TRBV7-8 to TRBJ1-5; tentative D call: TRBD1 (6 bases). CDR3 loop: CASNPGGLDSNQPQHF. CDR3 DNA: TGTGCCAGCAACCCTGGGGGCCTCGATAGCAATCAGCCCCAGCATTTT.